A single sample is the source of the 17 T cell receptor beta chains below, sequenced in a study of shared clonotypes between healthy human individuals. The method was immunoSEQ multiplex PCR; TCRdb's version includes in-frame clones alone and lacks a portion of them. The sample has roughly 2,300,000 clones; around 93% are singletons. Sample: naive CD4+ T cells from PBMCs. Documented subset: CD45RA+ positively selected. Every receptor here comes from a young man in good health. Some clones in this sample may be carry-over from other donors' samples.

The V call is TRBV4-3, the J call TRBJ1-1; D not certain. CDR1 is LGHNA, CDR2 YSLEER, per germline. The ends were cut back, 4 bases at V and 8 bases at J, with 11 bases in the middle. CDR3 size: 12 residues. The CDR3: CASSLPPGEAFF. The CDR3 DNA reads TGCGCCAGCAGCCTACCCCCAGGCGAAGCTTTCTTT.

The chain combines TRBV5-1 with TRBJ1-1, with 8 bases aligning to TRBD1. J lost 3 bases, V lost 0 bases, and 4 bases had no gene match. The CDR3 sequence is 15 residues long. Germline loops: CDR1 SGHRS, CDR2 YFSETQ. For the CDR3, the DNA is TGCGCCAGCAGCTTGGGACAGGGGCTTTACACTGAAGCTTTCTTT. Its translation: CASSLGQGLYTEAFF.

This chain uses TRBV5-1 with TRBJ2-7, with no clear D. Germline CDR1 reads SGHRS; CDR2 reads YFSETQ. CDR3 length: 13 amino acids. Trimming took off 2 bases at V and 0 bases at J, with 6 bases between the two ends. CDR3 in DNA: TGCGCCAGCAGCTTCGACAACTCCTACGAGCAGTACTTC. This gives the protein CASSFDNSYEQYF.

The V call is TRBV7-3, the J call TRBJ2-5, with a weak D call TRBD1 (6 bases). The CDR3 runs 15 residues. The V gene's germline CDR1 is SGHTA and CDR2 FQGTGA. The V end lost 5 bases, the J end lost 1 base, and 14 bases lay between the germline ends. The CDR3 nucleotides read TGTGCCAGCAGCCCCAGAGCGACAGGCCAAGAGACCCAGTACTTC. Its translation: CASSPRATGQETQYF. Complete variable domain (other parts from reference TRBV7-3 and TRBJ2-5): GAGVSQTPSNKVTEKGKYVELRCDPISGHTALYWYRQSLGQGPEFLIYFQGTGAADDSGLPNDRFFAVRPEGSVSTLKIQRTERGDSAVYLCASSPRATGQETQYFGPGTRLLVL.

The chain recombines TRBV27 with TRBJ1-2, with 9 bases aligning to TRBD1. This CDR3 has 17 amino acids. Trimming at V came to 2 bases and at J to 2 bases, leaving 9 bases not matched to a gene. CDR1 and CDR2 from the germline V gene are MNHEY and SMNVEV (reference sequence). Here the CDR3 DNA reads TGTGCCAGCAGTTTAAACCCGGGACAGGGATTCAACTATGGCTACACCTTC. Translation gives CASSLNPGQGFNYGYTF.

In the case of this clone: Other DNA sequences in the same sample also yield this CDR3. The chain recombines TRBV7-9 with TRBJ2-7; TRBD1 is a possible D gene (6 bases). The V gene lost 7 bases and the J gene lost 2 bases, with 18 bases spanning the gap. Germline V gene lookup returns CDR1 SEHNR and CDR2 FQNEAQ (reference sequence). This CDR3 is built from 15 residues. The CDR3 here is CASNSVRDTPYEQYF. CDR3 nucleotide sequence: TGTGCCAGCAACTCGGTCCGGGACACCCCCTACGAGCAGTACTTC. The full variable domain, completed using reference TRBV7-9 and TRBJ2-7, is DTGVSQNPRHKITKRGQNVTFRCDPISEHNRLYWYRQTLGQGPEFLTYFQNEAQLEKSRLLSDRFSAERPKGSFSTLEIQRTEQGDSAMYLCASNSVRDTPYEQYFGPGTRLTVT.

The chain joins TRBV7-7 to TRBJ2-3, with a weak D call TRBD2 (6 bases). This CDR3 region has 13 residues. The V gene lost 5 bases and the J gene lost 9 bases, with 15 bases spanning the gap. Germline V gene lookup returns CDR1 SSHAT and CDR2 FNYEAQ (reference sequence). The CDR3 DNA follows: TGTGCCAGCAGCGAGGGACTCCCCGCGACGCAGTATTTT. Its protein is CASSEGLPATQYF.

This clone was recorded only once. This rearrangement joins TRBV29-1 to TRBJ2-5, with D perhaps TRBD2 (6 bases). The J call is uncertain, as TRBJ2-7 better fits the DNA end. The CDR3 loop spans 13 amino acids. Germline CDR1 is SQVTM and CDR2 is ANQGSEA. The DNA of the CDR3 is TGCAGCGTACACTTCGGAGGGACGGGCGAGCAGTACTTC. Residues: CSVHFGGTGEQYF.

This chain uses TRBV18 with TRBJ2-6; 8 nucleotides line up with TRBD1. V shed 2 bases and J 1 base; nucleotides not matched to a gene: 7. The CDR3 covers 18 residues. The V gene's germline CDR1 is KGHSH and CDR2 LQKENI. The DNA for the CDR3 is TGTGCCAGCTCACCATTGGCGGACAGGGAGTCTGGGGCCAACGTCCTGACTTTC. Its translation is CASSPLADRESGANVLTF. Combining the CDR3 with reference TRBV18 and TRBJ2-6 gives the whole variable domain NAGVMQNPRHLVRRRGQEARLRCSPMKGHSHVYWYRQLPEEGLKFMVYLQKENIIDESGMPKERFSAEFPKEGPSILRIQQVVRGDSAAYFCASSPLADRESGANVLTFGAGSRLTVL.

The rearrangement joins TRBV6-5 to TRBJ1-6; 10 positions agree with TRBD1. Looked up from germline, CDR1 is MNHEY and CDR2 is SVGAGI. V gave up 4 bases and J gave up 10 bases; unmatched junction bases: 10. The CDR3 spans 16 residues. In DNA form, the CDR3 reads TGTGCCAGCAGTTCCGAACCGGGACAGGGGTGGTCACCCCTCCACTTT. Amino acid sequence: CASSSEPGQGWSPLHF.

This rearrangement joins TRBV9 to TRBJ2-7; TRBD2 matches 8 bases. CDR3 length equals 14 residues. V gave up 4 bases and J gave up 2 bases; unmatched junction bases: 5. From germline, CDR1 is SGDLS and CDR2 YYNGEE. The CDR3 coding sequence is TGTGCCAGCAGCACCGGGACTAGTCCCTACGAGCAGTACTTC. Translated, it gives CASSTGTSPYEQYF.

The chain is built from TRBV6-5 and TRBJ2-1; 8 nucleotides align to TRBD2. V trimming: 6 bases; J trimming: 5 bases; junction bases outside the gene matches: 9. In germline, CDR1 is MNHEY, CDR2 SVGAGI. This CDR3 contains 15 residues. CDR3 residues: CASSHTGLGDNEQFF. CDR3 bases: TGTGCCAGCAGCCATACGGGACTAGGGGACAATGAGCAGTTCTTC.

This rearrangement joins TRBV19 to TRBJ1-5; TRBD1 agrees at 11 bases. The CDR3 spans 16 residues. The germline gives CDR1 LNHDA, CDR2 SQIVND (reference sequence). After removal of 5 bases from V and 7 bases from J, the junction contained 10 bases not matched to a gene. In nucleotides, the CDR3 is TGTGCCAGTAGTGGGTTGGGACAGGGGGTAGGACAGCCCCAGCATTTT. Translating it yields CASSGLGQGVGQPQHF.

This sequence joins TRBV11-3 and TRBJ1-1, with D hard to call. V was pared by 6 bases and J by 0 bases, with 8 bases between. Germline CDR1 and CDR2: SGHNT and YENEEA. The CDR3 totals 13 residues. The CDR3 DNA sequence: TGTGCCAGCAGGACGAACATGAACACTGAAGCTTTCTTT. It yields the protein CASRTNMNTEAFF. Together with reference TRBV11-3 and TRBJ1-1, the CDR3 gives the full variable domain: EAGVVQSPRYKIIEKKQPVAFWCNPISGHNTLYWYLQNLGQGPELLIRYENEEAVDDSQLPKDRFSAERLKGVDSTLKIQPAELGDSAVYLCASRTNMNTEAFFGQGTRLTVV.

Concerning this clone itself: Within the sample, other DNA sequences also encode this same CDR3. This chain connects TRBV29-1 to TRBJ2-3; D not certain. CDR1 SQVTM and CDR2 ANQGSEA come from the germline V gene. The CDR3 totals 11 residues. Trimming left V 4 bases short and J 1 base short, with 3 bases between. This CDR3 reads CSVAGTDTQYF. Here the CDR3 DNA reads TGCAGCGTTGCTGGCACAGATACGCAGTATTTT.

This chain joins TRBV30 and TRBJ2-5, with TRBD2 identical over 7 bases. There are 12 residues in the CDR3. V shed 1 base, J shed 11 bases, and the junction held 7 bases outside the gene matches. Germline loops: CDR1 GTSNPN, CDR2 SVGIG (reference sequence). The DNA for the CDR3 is TGTGCCTGGAGTGCGACGGCGGGAGAGCAGTACTTC. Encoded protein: CAWSATAGEQYF.

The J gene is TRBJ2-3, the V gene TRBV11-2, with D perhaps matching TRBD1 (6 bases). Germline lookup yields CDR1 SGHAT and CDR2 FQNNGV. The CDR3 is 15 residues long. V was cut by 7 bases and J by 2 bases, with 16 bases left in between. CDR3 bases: TGTGCCAGCACGCGGTGGACAGCTTTCACAGATACGCAGTATTTT. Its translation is CASTRWTAFTDTQYF.